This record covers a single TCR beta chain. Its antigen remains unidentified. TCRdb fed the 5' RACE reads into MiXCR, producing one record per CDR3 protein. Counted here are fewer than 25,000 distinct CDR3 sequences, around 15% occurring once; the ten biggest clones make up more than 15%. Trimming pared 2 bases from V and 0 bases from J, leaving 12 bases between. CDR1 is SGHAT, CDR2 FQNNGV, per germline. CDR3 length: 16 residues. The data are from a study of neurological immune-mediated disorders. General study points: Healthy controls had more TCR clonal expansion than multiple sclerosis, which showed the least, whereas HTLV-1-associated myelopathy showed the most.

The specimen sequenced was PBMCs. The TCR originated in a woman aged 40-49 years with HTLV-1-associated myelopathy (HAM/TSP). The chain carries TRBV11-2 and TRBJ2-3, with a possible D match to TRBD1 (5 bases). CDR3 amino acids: CASSLIRGTSTDTQYF. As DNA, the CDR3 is TGTGCCAGCAGCTTAATAAGGGGAACTAGCACAGATACGCAGTATTTT.